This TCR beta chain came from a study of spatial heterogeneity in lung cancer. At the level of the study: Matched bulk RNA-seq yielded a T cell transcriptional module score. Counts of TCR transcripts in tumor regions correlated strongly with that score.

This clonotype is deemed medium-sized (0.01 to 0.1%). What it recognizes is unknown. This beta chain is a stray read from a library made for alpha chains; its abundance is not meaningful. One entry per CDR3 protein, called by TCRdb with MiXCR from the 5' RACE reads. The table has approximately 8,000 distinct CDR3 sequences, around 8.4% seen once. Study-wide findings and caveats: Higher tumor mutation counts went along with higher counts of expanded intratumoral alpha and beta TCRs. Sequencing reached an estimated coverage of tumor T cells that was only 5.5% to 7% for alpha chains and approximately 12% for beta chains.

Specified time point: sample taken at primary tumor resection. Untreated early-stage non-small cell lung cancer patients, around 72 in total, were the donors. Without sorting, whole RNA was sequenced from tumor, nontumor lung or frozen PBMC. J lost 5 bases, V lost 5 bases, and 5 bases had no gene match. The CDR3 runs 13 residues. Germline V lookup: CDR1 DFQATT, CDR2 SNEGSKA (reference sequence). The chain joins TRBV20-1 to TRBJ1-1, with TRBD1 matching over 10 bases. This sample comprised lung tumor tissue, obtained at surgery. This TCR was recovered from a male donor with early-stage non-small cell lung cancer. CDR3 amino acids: CSAQTGGLTEAFF. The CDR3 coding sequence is TGCAGTGCTCAGACAGGGGGCTTGACTGAAGCTTTCTTT.